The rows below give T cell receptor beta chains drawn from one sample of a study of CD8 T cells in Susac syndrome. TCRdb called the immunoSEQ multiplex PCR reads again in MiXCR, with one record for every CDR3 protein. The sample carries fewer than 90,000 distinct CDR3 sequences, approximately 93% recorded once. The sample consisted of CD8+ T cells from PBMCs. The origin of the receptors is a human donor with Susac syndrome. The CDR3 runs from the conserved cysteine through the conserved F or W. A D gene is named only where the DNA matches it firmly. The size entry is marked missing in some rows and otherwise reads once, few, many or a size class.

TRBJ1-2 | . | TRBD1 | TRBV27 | CASSSLTAGQGNYGYTF | TGTGCCAGCAGTTCCTTAACCGCGGGACAGGGCAACTATGGCTACACCTTC
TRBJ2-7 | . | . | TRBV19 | CASSIGRGEQYF | TGTGCCAGTAGTATAGGAAGGGGCGAGCAGTACTTC
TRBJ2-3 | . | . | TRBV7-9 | CASSYDGDRAADTQYF | TGTGCCAGCAGCTATGACGGTGATAGGGCCGCAGATACGCAGTATTTT
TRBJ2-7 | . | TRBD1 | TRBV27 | CASSSRTGGRYEQYF | TGTGCCAGCAGCTCCAGGACAGGAGGTCGCTACGAGCAGTACTTC
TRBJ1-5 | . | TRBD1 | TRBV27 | CASSFTGGGQPQHF | TGTGCCAGCAGCTTTACAGGGGGCGGACAGCCCCAGCATTTT
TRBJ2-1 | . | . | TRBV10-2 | CASSVSIGSDEQFF | TGCGCCAGCAGTGTTAGCATTGGGTCGGATGAGCAGTTCTTC
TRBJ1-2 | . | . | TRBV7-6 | CASSSITQEPDNYGYTF | TGTGCCAGCAGCTCAATAACTCAGGAGCCCGATAACTATGGCTACACCTTC
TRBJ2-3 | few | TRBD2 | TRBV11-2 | CASSSGLARTDTQYF | TGTGCCAGCAGCTCAGGACTAGCGCGCACAGATACGCAGTATTTT
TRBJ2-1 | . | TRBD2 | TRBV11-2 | CASSLELAGVYEQFF | TGTGCCAGCAGCTTAGAGCTAGCGGGGGTTTACGAGCAGTTCTTC
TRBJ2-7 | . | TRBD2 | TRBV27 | CASSLRRAGGAYEQYF | TGTGCCAGCAGTTTGAGGCGGGCGGGAGGCGCCTACGAGCAGTACTTC
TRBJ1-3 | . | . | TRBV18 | CASSATPGNTIYF | TGTGCCAGCTCAGCCACCCCAGGAAACACCATATATTTT
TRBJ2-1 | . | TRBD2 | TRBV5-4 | CASTSGRDEQFF | TGTGCCAGCACTAGCGGGAGGGACGAGCAGTTCTTC
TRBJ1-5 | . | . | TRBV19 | CASSIEWRILSSQHF | TGTGCCAGTAGTATAGAATGGCGGATTTTATCATCCCAGCATTTT
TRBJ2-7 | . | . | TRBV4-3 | CASSQDRNSAIYEQYF | TGCGCCAGCAGCCAAGACAGGAATAGCGCAATCTACGAGCAGTACTTC
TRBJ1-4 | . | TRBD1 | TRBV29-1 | CSGGQGHNEKLFF | TGCAGCGGCGGACAGGGGCATAATGAAAAACTGTTTTTT
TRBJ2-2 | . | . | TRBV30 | CAWSVRARLTGELFF | TGTGCCTGGAGTGTACGGGCCCGGTTGACCGGGGAGCTGTTTTTT
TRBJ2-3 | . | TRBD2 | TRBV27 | CASSNLAGDTDTQYF | TGTGCCAGCAGTAACCTAGCGGGGGACACAGATACGCAGTATTTT
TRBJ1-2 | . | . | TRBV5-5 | CASSLEGNYGYTF | TGTGCCAGCAGCTTGGAAGGGAACTATGGCTACACCTTC
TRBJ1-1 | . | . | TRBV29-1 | CSVEDLAGTEAFF | TGCAGCGTTGAAGATCTTGCCGGGACTGAAGCTTTCTTT